This T cell receptor (beta chain) is from a study of Tregs in tolerant kidney transplant recipients. Whole-study results and caveats: Biological reproducibility was not directly addressed, but technical replication error appeared minimal.

Concerning this clone: Antigen: not known.

The method was immunoSEQ multiplex PCR; TCRdb's version includes in-frame clones alone and lacks a portion of them. The sample has 60,000 or so clones, about 86% seen once. The germline gives CDR1 SGDLS, CDR2 YYNGEE. With V trimmed by 4 bases and J by 6 bases, 6 bases remained unmatched. The CDR3 has 15 residues. Specimen: CD4+ T cells from blood. This sequence joins TRBV9 and TRBJ1-4; 10 bases match TRBD1. This TCR came from a human donor in good health. The CDR3 DNA follows: TGTGCCAGCAGCTCCGCCGGGACAGGGGATGAAAAACTGTTTTTT. Amino acid sequence: CASSSAGTGDEKLFF.